This TCR beta chain was recorded in a study of OX40 agonist ivuxolimab in advanced cancers. Overall study: Eligibility rules accepted prior anti-PD-1, anti-PD-L1 or anti-CTLA-4 therapy, and around 38% had some.

Comment on this clone: The antigen is unknown.

Whole-study results and caveats: Doses of 0.1 to 3.0 mg/kg were accompanied by clonal expansion of CD4+ and CD8+ blood T cells by week 6. CD8+ T cells (on average) carried more expanded clones than CD4+ T cells.

Peripheral blood came from all dose cohorts at three timepoints. The repertoire was sequenced with immunoSEQ multiplex PCR; TCRdb's copy has only in-frame clones and lacks some. The sample includes more than 70,000 clones, about 90% of them seen just once. Trimming at V came to 8 bases and at J to 5 bases, leaving 14 bases not matched to a gene. The CDR3 has 17 amino acids. CDR1 SGHTA and CDR2 FQGNSA come from the germline V gene. The sequencing here drew on CD4+ or CD8+ T cells sorted from blood, taken in a trial of the OX40 agonist ivuxolimab. This chain joins TRBV7-2 and TRBJ2-2, with 10 nucleotides matching TRBD1. This sequence was found in an adult with an advanced solid tumor such as melanoma, head and neck, liver or kidney cancer. The DNA for the CDR3 is TGTGCCAGCGCCTCTGGCCGGGACAGGGGTCCGACCGGGGAGCTGTTTTTT. It encodes CASASGRDRGPTGELFF.